The rows below give T cell receptor beta chains drawn from one sample of a study of neurological immune-mediated disorders. Each CDR3 protein is one row after TCRdb ran MiXCR on the 5' RACE reads. Here the sample spans 25,000 to 35,000 distinct CDR3 sequences, about 16% being singletons. Sequencing was carried out using PBMCs. The receptors come from a man in his 70s in good health. Each CDR3 is given with its conserved first and last residue. The D gene is left open where the match is weak. Size values are once, few and many counts, or a class for expanded clones, and some rows have none.

many	TRBJ1-4	-	TRBV20-1	TGCAGTGCTAGATCGGCCGTCTTTCAACTGTTTTTT	CSARSAVFQLFF
many	TRBJ2-1	TRBD2	TRBV7-3	TGTGCCAGCAGCGCTAGCGGGGGGGCGTATGAGCAGTTCTTC	CASSASGGAYEQFF
many	TRBJ1-6	TRBD1	TRBV7-2	TGTGCCAGCAGCCCAAGACAGGGGGATAATTCACCCCTCCACTTT	CASSPRQGDNSPLHF
many	TRBJ2-1	TRBD1	TRBV24-1	TGTGCCACCAGTGATCGGACAGGGGGCCCATACAATGAGCAGTTCTTC	CATSDRTGGPYNEQFF
many	TRBJ2-3	TRBD2	TRBV20-1	TGCAGTGCTAAAGGGGCTAGCGGAGTCACAGATACGCAGTATTTT	CSAKGASGVTDTQYF
many	TRBJ2-5	TRBD2	TRBV20-1	TGCAGTGCTCCCCTAGCGGGGGCCGCCGCCCAGTACTTC	CSAPLAGAAAQYF
many	TRBJ2-7	-	TRBV20-1	TGCAGTGCCCTCTCGTGGGACGGGGGCCCCCTGTCGTACTTC	CSALSWDGGPLSYF
many	TRBJ2-7	TRBD1	TRBV20-1	TGCAGTGCTAGAGTGGGACAGCTAAGCCAGCAGTACTTC	CSARVGQLSQQYF
few	TRBJ1-5	-	TRBV6-6	TGTGCCAGCAGTTACCTCTACAGGGAAGGCAATCAGCCCCAGCATTTT	CASSYLYREGNQPQHF
many	TRBJ1-1	TRBD1	TRBV5-1	TGCGCCAGCAGCCCGGGGACAGGGGGTTGGCGCGTGAACACTGAAGCTTTCTTT	CASSPGTGGWRVNTEAFF
many	TRBJ2-1	-	TRBV24-1	TGTGCCACCAGTGGACCTTTCGGGGCCTGGCAGTTCTTC	CATSGPFGAWQFF
many	TRBJ2-2	-	TRBV20-1	TGCAGTGCTAGAGATCGCTGGGGGGGGGAGCTGTTTTTT	CSARDRWGGELFF
many	TRBJ2-1	-	TRBV12-3/TRBV12-4	TGTGCCAGCAGTCCTACCCCACAGACATTTTACTCCTACAATGAGCAGTTCTTC	CASSPTPQTFYSYNEQFF
many	TRBJ2-6	TRBD2	TRBV10-2	TGCGCCAGCAGTGCTCTAGCGGGGGGTTCTGGGGCCAACGTCCTGACTTTC	CASSALAGGSGANVLTF
-	TRBJ1-5	-	TRBV6-2/TRBV6-3	TGTGCCAGCAGTTACTCAACCGGGACGGTGACTTATAGCAATCAGCCCCAGCATTTT	CASSYSTGTVTYSNQPQHF
many	TRBJ2-1	TRBD2	TRBV6-5	TGTGCCAGCAGTTCTCCGGGACTAGCGGGGTCCAATGAGCAGTTCTTC	CASSSPGLAGSNEQFF
many	TRBJ2-2	-	TRBV10-3	TGTGCCATCAGTGACTCCCCTGGACGGGCTAAGAACACCGGGGAGCTGTTTTTT	CAISDSPGRAKNTGELFF
many	TRBJ1-6	TRBD1	TRBV20-1	TGCAGTGCCAAAGACGGGACAGAGAATAATAATTCACCCCTCCACTTT	CSAKDGTENNNSPLHF